One sample yielded the 11 T cell receptor beta chains listed below, sequenced in a study of T cell clones after liver transplantation. The table came from immunoSEQ multiplex PCR; TCRdb's copy has only in-frame clones and leaves some out. The table has about 120,000 clones, about nine tenths seen once. Material: CD4+ T cells from blood, obtained 12 months after liver transplant. These receptor sequences come from a human patient who received a liver transplant. Some T cells may be graft donor cells.

This clone appeared a few times. The chain links TRBV29-1 to TRBJ2-1; no definite D call. Trimming took 6 bases from V and 4 from J, leaving 10 bases between them. The CDR3 length is 12 residues. Germline V gene data show CDR1 as SQVTM and CDR2 as ANQGSEA. The CDR3 loop is CSVTTSYNEQFF. DNA for the CDR3: TGCAGCGTCACGACCTCATACAATGAGCAGTTCTTC.

The rearrangement links TRBV6-6 to TRBJ1-2, with D maybe TRBD1 (5 bases). Germline V gene lookup returns CDR1 MNHNY and CDR2 SVGAGI (reference sequence). This CDR3 is built from 14 residues. V was clipped by 2 bases and J by 3 bases, with 10 bases between them. CDR3 DNA sequence: TGTGCCAGCAGTTACCAAGGGGACGACTATGGCTACACCTTC. Translated: CASSYQGDDYGYTF.

The genes are TRBV2 and TRBJ2-1; D is perhaps TRBD2 (5 bases). The germline V and J ends were trimmed by 10 bases and 6 bases, with 19 bases remaining between them. The germline V gene has CDR1 SNHLY and CDR2 FYNNEI. The CDR3 runs 14 residues. As DNA, the CDR3 is TGTGCCATCACAAAGGAAGAGGGCATCAATGAGCAGTTCTTC. Translated, it gives CAITKEEGINEQFF.

The genes are TRBV2 and TRBJ1-1; no definite D call. Per the germline V gene, CDR1 is SNHLY and CDR2 is FYNNEI. This CDR3 comprises 13 residues. V was clipped by 7 bases and J by 1 base, with 10 bases between them. The CDR3 spells CASILWQNTEAFF. The CDR3 bases are TGTGCCAGCATTTTGTGGCAGAACACTGAAGCTTTCTTT.

The rearrangement joins TRBV5-6 to TRBJ1-2; possible D gene TRBD1, 5 bases. The V end was cut by 1 base, the J end by 4 bases, with 8 bases between. The germline CDR1 and CDR2 sequences are SGHDT and YYEEEE. The CDR3 runs to 13 residues. The CDR3 here is CASSLKGPYGYTF. The CDR3 DNA reads as TGTGCCAGCAGCTTGAAGGGACCCTATGGCTACACCTTC.

V gene TRBV30 combines with J gene TRBJ2-1; D not resolved. V lost 5 bases and J 8 bases, leaving 13 bases between the germline ends. The germline CDR1 and CDR2 sequences are GTSNPN and SVGIG (reference sequence). The CDR3 is 12 amino acids. The CDR3 loop is CAWGFLMDEQFF. The CDR3 DNA reads as TGTGCCTGGGGGTTTCTTATGGATGAGCAGTTCTTC.

A single count supports this clone. This chain joins TRBV5-1 and TRBJ1-1, with D possibly matching TRBD1 (6 bases). The CDR3 contains 13 residues. The germline V and J ends were trimmed by 5 bases and 1 base, with 9 bases remaining between them. Germline V lookup: CDR1 SGHRS, CDR2 YFSETQ. CDR3 loop: CASSEGENTEAFF. In DNA, the CDR3 is TGCGCCAGCAGTGAGGGGGAGAACACTGAAGCTTTCTTT.

This chain joins TRBV2 and TRBJ2-6, with D unclear. V was clipped by 10 bases and J by 0 bases, with 25 bases between them. The germline V gene has CDR1 SNHLY and CDR2 FYNNEI. The length of the CDR3 is 19 residues. DNA for the CDR3: TGTGCCACCTACGCCGCGGCGTATCCTGATTACTCTGGGGCCAACGTCCTGACTTTC. Amino acid sequence: CATYAAAYPDYSGANVLTF.

J is TRBJ1-2 and V is TRBV5-1, with D perhaps TRBD1 (6 bases). The germline V and J ends were trimmed by 3 bases and 8 bases, with 14 bases remaining between them. The CDR3 sequence is 13 residues long. The V gene's germline CDR1 is SGHRS and CDR2 YFSETQ. The CDR3 loop reads CASSSTGNLGYTF. The CDR3 DNA sequence: TGCGCCAGCAGCTCAACAGGGAATTTAGGCTACACCTTC. The variable domain in full, with the rest retrieved from reference TRBV5-1 and TRBJ1-2, is KAGVTQTPRYLIKTRGQQVTLSCSPISGHRSVSWYQQTPGQGLQFLFEYFSETQRNKGNFPGRFSGRQFSNSRSEMNVSTLELGDSALYLCASSSTGNLGYTFGSGTRLTVV.

As concerns this clone: Other DNA sequences in the same sample also yield this CDR3. The V call is TRBV5-1, the J call TRBJ2-7; 8 bases agree with TRBD1. CDR1 SGHRS and CDR2 YFSETQ come from the germline V gene. The CDR3 covers 14 residues. Trimming took 0 bases from V and 4 from J; bases not matched to a gene: 3. The chain's CDR3 is CASSLGQGAYEQYF. CDR3 DNA: TGCGCCAGCAGCTTGGGGCAGGGGGCGTACGAGCAGTACTTC.

The chain couples TRBV21-1 to TRBJ1-1. TRBV21-1 represents a pseudogene. The CDR3 loop spans 15 amino acids. For the CDR3, the DNA is TGTGCCAGCAGCAAAGCGGGGAGGGCGAACACTGAAGCTTTCTTT. Translation: CASSKAGRANTEAFF.